What follows are 6 T cell receptor beta chains derived from one specimen sequenced in a study of T cell responses to AZD1222 COVID-19 vaccine. The table came from immunoSEQ multiplex PCR; TCRdb's copy has only in-frame clones and leaves some out. The table includes approximately 160,000 clones, around 92% detected once. Sample: peripheral blood, taken on day 0 of AZD1222 vaccination. These receptor sequences come from an adult in good health.

This clone was counted once. This chain uses TRBV18 with TRBJ2-3; D not resolved. V lost 6 bases and J 5 bases, leaving 6 bases between the germline ends. CDR3 length equals 11 residues. CDR1 and CDR2 (germline): KGHSH, LQKENI. The CDR3 region is CASSPQDTQYF. The DNA for the CDR3 is TGTGCCAGCTCCCCCCAAGATACGCAGTATTTT.

The chain employs TRBV2 and TRBJ1-2; 11 nucleotides agree with TRBD1. The ends lost 4 bases at V and 5 bases at J; junction bases unmatched: 3. This CDR3 spans 14 amino acids. Germline loops: CDR1 SNHLY, CDR2 FYNNEI. DNA of the CDR3: TGTGCCAGCAGTGGGGACAGGGGGGTTTATGGCTACACCTTC. Translation: CASSGDRGVYGYTF.

The CDR3 spells CASSLAGRALTDSPLHF. CDR3 in DNA: TGTGCCAGCAGCTTGGCGGGCAGGGCGTTAACAGATTCACCCCTCCACTTT. The chain carries TRBV5-6 and TRBJ1-6; D possibly corresponds to TRBD1 (5 bases). Germline loops: CDR1 SGHDT, CDR2 YYEEEE. Trimming left V 0 bases short and J 8 bases short, with 18 bases between. This CDR3 contains 17 residues.

The chain recombines TRBV9 with TRBJ1-1; 10 nucleotides agree with TRBD1. Trimming at V came to 4 bases and at J to 5 bases, leaving 8 bases not matched to a gene. The CDR3 covers 15 residues. The germline V gene has CDR1 SGDLS and CDR2 YYNGEE. CDR3 DNA: TGTGCCAGCAGCTTCTCGACAGGGGGCTTAACTGAAGCTTTCTTT. It codes for CASSFSTGGLTEAFF.

This clone was observed once. The chain employs TRBV11-3 and TRBJ2-7; 8 nucleotides agree with TRBD2. Trimming took 3 bases from V and 3 from J; bases not matched to a gene: 10. Per the germline V gene, CDR1 is SGHNT and CDR2 is YENEEA. CDR3 size: 16 residues. CDR3 in DNA: TGTGCCAGCAGCTTGGGCGGGGGGCCGGACCGCTACGAGCAGTACTTC. Its protein product is CASSLGGGPDRYEQYF.

A note on this clone: A single base separates this from a much larger clone, so it may be a read error. The gene calls are TRBV7-7 and TRBJ1-1; D ambiguous. Trimming shortened V by 2 bases and J by 0 bases, and 4 bases separated the two germline ends. The germline gives CDR1 SSHAT, CDR2 FNYEAQ (reference sequence). There are 13 residues in the CDR3. CDR3 residues: CASSLYLNTEAFF. CDR3 nucleotides: TGTGCCAGCAGCTTATACCTGAACACTGAAGCTTTCTTT.